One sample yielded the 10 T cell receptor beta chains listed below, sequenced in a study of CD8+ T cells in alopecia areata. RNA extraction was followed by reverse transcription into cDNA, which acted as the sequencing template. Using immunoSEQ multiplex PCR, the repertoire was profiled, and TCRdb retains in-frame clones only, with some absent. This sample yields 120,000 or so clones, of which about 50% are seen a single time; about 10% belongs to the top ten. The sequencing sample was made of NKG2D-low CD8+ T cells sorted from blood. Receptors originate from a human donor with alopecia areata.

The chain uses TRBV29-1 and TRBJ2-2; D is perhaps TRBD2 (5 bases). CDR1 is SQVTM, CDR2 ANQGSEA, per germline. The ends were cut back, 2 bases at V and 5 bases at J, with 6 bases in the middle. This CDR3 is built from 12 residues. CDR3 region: CSVETGTGELFF. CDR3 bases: TGCAGCGTTGAAACGGGGACCGGGGAGCTGTTTTTT.

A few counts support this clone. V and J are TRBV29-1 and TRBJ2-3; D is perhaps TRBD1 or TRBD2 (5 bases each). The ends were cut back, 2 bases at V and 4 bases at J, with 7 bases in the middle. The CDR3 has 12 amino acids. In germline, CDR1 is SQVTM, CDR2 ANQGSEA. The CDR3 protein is CSVERDPDTQYF. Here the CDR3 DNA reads TGCAGCGTTGAACGGGACCCAGATACGCAGTATTTT.

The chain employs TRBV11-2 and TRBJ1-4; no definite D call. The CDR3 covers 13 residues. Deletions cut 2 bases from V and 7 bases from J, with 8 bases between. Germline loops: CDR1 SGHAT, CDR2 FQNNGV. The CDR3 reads CASSLMEAEKLFF. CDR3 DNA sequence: TGTGCCAGCAGCTTAATGGAGGCTGAAAAACTGTTTTTT.

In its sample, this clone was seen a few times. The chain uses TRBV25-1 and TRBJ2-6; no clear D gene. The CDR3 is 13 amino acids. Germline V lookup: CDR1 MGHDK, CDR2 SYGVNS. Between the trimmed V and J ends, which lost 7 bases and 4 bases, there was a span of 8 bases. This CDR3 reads CASTWGGANVLTF. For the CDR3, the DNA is TGTGCCAGCACTTGGGGAGGGGCCAACGTCCTGACTTTC. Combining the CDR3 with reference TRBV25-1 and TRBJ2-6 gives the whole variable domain EADIYQTPRYLVIGTGKKITLECSQTMGHDKMYWYQQDPGMELHLIHYSYGVNSTEKGDLSSESTVSRIRTEHFPLTLESARPSHTSQYLCASTWGGANVLTFGAGSRLTVL.

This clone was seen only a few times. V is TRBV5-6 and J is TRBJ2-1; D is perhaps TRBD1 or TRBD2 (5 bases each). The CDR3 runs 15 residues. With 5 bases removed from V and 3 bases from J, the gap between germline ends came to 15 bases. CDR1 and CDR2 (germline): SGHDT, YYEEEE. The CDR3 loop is CASRPGTAVYNEQFF. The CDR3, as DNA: TGTGCCAGCAGACCTGGGACGGCAGTCTACAATGAGCAGTTCTTC.

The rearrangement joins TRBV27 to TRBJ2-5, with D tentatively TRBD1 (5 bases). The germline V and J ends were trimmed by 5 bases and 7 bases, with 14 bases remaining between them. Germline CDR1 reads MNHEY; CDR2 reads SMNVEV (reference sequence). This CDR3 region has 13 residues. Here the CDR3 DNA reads TGTGCCAGCAGTAGCGATCAGGGCGGGACCCAGTACTTC. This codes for CASSSDQGGTQYF.

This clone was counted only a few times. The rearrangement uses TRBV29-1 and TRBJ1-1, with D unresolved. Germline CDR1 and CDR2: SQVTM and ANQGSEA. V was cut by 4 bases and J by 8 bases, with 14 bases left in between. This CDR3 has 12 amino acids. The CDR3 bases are TGCAGCGTTGCTCTCCCGGGGAGGGAAGCTTTCTTT. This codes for CSVALPGREAFF.

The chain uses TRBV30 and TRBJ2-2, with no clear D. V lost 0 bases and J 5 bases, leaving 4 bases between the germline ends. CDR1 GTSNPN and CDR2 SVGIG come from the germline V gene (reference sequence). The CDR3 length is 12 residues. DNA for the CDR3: TGTGCCTGGAGTGTACAAACCGGGGAGCTGTTTTTT. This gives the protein CAWSVQTGELFF.

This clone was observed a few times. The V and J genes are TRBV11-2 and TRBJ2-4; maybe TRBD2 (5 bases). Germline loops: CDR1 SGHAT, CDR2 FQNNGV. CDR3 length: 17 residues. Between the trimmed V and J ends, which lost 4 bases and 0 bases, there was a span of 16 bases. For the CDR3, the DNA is TGTGCCAGCAGCTCCACCGATGGGAGTCGAGCCAAAAACATTCAGTACTTC. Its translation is CASSSTDGSRAKNIQYF. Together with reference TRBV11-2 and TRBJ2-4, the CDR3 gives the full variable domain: EAGVAQSPRYKIIEKRQSVAFWCNPISGHATLYWYQQILGQGPKLLIQFQNNGVVDDSQLPKDRFSAERLKGVDSTLKIQPAKLEDSAVYLCASSSTDGSRAKNIQYFGAGTRLSVL.

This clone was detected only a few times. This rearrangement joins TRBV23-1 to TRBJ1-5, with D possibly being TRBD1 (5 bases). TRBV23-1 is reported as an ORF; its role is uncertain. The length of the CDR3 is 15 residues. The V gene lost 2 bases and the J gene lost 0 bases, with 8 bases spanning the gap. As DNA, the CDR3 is TGCGCCAGCAGTCAAGAGGGGAGTAGCAATCAGCCCCAGCATTTT. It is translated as CASSQEGSSNQPQHF.